The present TCR beta chain was sequenced within a study of regulatory T cells in long-lasting Graves disease. Trimming took 0 bases from V and 5 from J, leaving 11 bases between them. CDR3 length: 14 residues. In germline, CDR1 is LGHNA, CDR2 YNFKEQ. Building of the TCR beta libraries involved iRepertoire HTBI primers and Arm-PCR of CDR3 regions. One entry per CDR3 protein results from TCRdb running MiXCR on the multiplex PCR reads. The repertoire holds roughly 450,000 distinct CDR3 sequences, about a fifth seen once, with over 7.5% in the top ten. As for time point: persistent/refractory GD, antithyroid drugs over 5 years with positive TRAb. There was RNA extracted from PBMCs, and the TCR library was made from it. In Xi'an, China, an endocrinology department was the source of patients.

The rearrangement joins TRBV4-2 to TRBJ2-7, with TRBD1 as a possible D gene (5 bases). The source material was peripheral blood mononuclear cells (PBMCs), sampled when the disease was refractory, from a patient treated with antithyroid drugs. The sequence derives from a female donor with Graves disease. CDR3 nucleotide sequence: TGTGCCAGCAGCCAAGAATTGACAGCCCACGAGCAGTACTTC. Protein: CASSQELTAHEQYF.